Each of the 29 T cell receptor beta chains below was sequenced from the same sample in a study of T cell responses to AZD1222 COVID-19 vaccine. Libraries were prepared by immunoSEQ multiplex PCR; TCRdb keeps only in-frame clonotypes and omits some of them. The sample lists 200,000 or so clones, 80% to 95% occurring once. The material sequenced was peripheral blood, taken 28 days after the second AZD1222 dose. These receptors were collected from an adult who received the AZD1222 COVID-19 vaccine.

DNA for the CDR3: TGTGCCAGCAGCTTGGGCAGTACGAACCAGCCCCAGCATTTT. This codes for CASSLGSTNQPQHF. V gene TRBV7-9 combines with J gene TRBJ1-5; D call uncertain. The V end was cut by 3 bases, the J end by 7 bases, with 13 bases between. Per the germline V gene, CDR1 is SEHNR and CDR2 is FQNEAQ (reference sequence). CDR3 length: 14 amino acids.

The rearrangement uses TRBV10-3 and TRBJ1-5; D perhaps matches TRBD1 (5 bases). V was cut by 4 bases and J by 6 bases, with 13 bases left in between. Germline V CDR1 and CDR2: ENHRY, SYGVKD. This CDR3 region has 14 residues. The CDR3 DNA follows: TGTGCCATCAGTGGGGGGGATAAGGGTCAGCCCCAGCATTTT. The encoded protein is CAISGGDKGQPQHF.

In its sample, this clone was seen once. The rearrangement links TRBV19 to TRBJ1-1; D is unclear. Germline V gives CDR1 LNHDA, CDR2 SQIVND (reference sequence). The CDR3 covers 14 residues. The V end was cut by 3 bases, the J end by 1 base, with 9 bases between. This CDR3 reads CASSIFGRNTEAFF. For the CDR3, the DNA is TGTGCCAGTAGTATCTTCGGCAGGAACACTGAAGCTTTCTTT.

V is TRBV7-3 and J is TRBJ1-3; D unresolved. CDR1 SGHTA and CDR2 FQGTGA come from the germline V gene. V lost 5 bases, J lost 4 bases, and 9 bases lay in between. This CDR3 spans 13 amino acids. The CDR3: CASSRDKGNTIYF. DNA of the CDR3: TGTGCCAGCAGCCGAGACAAAGGAAACACCATATATTTT.

CDR3 amino acids: CASSTAGQQGYTF. CDR3 sequence (DNA): TGTGCCAGCAGCACCGCGGGGCAGCAGGGCTACACCTTC. The chain employs TRBV5-4 and TRBJ1-2, with TRBD1 as a possible D gene (5 bases). The CDR3 extends over 13 amino acids. Germline CDR1 and CDR2: SGHNT and YYREEE (reference sequence). The V gene lost 4 bases and the J gene lost 8 bases, with 15 bases spanning the gap.

V gene TRBV6-6 combines with J gene TRBJ2-2; D gene uncertain. The CDR3 loop spans 13 amino acids. Trimming took off 4 bases at V and 7 bases at J, with 10 bases between the two ends. Germline V gives CDR1 MNHNY, CDR2 SVGAGI (reference sequence). CDR3 DNA sequence: TGTGCCAGCAGTTCCTATGATGACGGGGAGCTGTTTTTT. It yields the protein CASSSYDDGELFF.

The count of this clone is one. The gene calls are TRBV7-3 and TRBJ1-1; D gene unclear. Trimming removed 2 bases from V and 4 bases from J, with 14 bases in between. CDR1 is SGHTA and CDR2 is FQGTGA in the germline V gene. The CDR3 is 15 residues long. CDR3 region: CASSLHEGSGTEAFF. The CDR3 DNA follows: TGTGCCAGCAGCTTACACGAGGGTAGTGGCACTGAAGCTTTCTTT.

V is TRBV2 and J is TRBJ1-1, with unresolved D. This CDR3 has 10 amino acids. Per germline, CDR1 SNHLY and CDR2 FYNNEI. Between the trimmed V and J ends, which lost 6 bases and 3 bases, there was a span of 2 bases. This chain's CDR3 is CASSYTEAFF. The CDR3 DNA follows: TGTGCCAGCAGCTACACTGAAGCTTTCTTT. Complete variable domain (other parts from reference TRBV2 and TRBJ1-1): EPEVTQTPSHQVTQMGQEVILRCVPISNHLYFYWYRQILGQKVEFLVSFYNNEISEKSEIFDDQFSVERPDGSNFTLKIRSTKLEDSAMYFCASSYTEAFFGQGTRLTVV.

The chain combines TRBV7-9 with TRBJ2-5, with D tentatively TRBD2 (5 bases). Germline V gives CDR1 SEHNR, CDR2 FQNEAQ (reference sequence). V was pared by 3 bases and J by 2 bases, with 7 bases between. This CDR3 comprises 13 residues. CDR3 in amino acids: CASSFRGQETQYF. The CDR3 nucleotides are TGTGCCAGCAGCTTTCGCGGGCAAGAGACCCAGTACTTC.

This chain joins TRBV7-9 and TRBJ2-1; TRBD2 matches 9 bases. Germline loops: CDR1 SEHNR, CDR2 FQNEAQ (reference sequence). The CDR3 has 16 residues. The V segment lost 8 bases and the J segment 5 bases; nucleotides outside the gene matches: 13. The CDR3 coding sequence is TGTGCCAGCGGACGATTTGCGGGGGGGTTCGACAATGAGCAGTTCTTC. Protein: CASGRFAGGFDNEQFF.

This chain joins TRBV11-2 and TRBJ1-1; D remains unclear. Trimming removed 0 bases at V and 6 bases at J, with 8 bases between. The germline V gene encodes CDR1 SGHAT and CDR2 FQNNGV. The CDR3 spans 13 residues. CDR3 DNA sequence: TGTGCCAGCAGCTTAGATCAGGTTGCTGAAGCTTTCTTT. This codes for CASSLDQVAEAFF. The entire variable domain, with the rest obtained from reference TRBV11-2 and TRBJ1-1, is as follows: EAGVAQSPRYKIIEKRQSVAFWCNPISGHATLYWYQQILGQGPKLLIQFQNNGVVDDSQLPKDRFSAERLKGVDSTLKIQPAKLEDSAVYLCASSLDQVAEAFFGQGTRLTVV.

This clone showed up just once. The chain is built from TRBV7-2 and TRBJ1-5; 10 bases agree with TRBD1. The CDR3 has 14 residues. Trimming at V came to 5 bases and at J to 7 bases, leaving 5 bases not matched to a gene. Looked up from germline, CDR1 is SGHTA and CDR2 is FQGNSA. CDR3 sequence: CASSLGTGDQPQHF. CDR3 bases: TGTGCCAGCAGCCTAGGGACAGGGGACCAGCCCCAGCATTTT. The whole variable domain, remainder taken from reference TRBV7-2 and TRBJ1-5, is GAGVSQSPSNKVTEKGKDVELRCDPISGHTALYWYRQSLGQGLEFLIYFQGNSAPDKSGLPSDRFSAERTGGSVSTLTIQRTQQEDSAVYLCASSLGTGDQPQHFGDGTRLSIL.

The V gene is TRBV7-3, the J gene TRBJ2-3; 12 nucleotides match TRBD2. Trimming cost V 3 bases and J 6 bases; bases outside gene matches: 4. CDR1 and CDR2 (germline): SGHTA, FQGTGA. This CDR3 contains 15 residues. For the CDR3, the DNA is TGTGCCAGCAGCTTCCTAGCGGGGGGGCCTGATACGCAGTATTTT. The encoded protein is CASSFLAGGPDTQYF.

The chain couples TRBV19 to TRBJ1-6; D perhaps matches TRBD1 (5 bases). Trimming left V 8 bases short and J 7 bases short, with 9 bases between. There are 12 residues in the CDR3. CDR1 and CDR2 (germline): LNHDA, SQIVND (reference sequence). CDR3 sequence: CASGTGNSPLHF. The CDR3 region has the DNA TGTGCCAGTGGGACGGGAAATTCACCCCTCCACTTT.

The J gene is TRBJ2-2, the V gene TRBV6-6; unclear D gene. Germline loops: CDR1 MNHNY, CDR2 SVGAGI (reference sequence). V lost 2 bases to trimming and J lost 4 bases, with 8 bases between them. The CDR3 is 14 amino acids. CDR3: CASSYRQITGELFF. In DNA form, the CDR3 reads TGTGCCAGCAGTTACCGGCAGATCACCGGGGAGCTGTTTTTT.

The CDR3 here is CASSRETYEQYF. CDR3 bases: TGTGCCAGCAGCCGGGAGACTTACGAGCAGTACTTC. The chain employs TRBV2 and TRBJ2-7, with TRBD2 as a possible D gene (6 bases). Germline V gives CDR1 SNHLY, CDR2 FYNNEI. CDR3 size: 12 residues. With 6 bases removed from V and 4 bases from J, the gap between germline ends came to 10 bases.

This chain connects TRBV9 to TRBJ1-4; D not certain. Germline lookup yields CDR1 SGDLS and CDR2 YYNGEE. V lost 0 bases, J lost 4 bases, and 4 bases lay in between. The length of the CDR3 is 13 residues. CDR3 DNA sequence: TGTGCCAGCAGCGTAGAACATAATGAAAAACTGTTTTTT. Translating it yields CASSVEHNEKLFF.

This chain uses TRBV14 with TRBJ2-1, with 10 bases matching TRBD2. This CDR3 is built from 18 residues. Germline CDR1 reads SGHDN; CDR2 reads FVKESK. Trimming at V came to 0 bases and at J to 4 bases, leaving 9 bases not matched to a gene. CDR3 amino acids: CASSQDRPSGGLYNEQFF. The CDR3 DNA sequence: TGTGCCAGCAGCCAAGATCGGCCTAGCGGGGGTCTATACAATGAGCAGTTCTTC.

The chain links TRBV10-3 to TRBJ1-1; D uncertain. The germline gives CDR1 ENHRY, CDR2 SYGVKD. The CDR3 length is 14 residues. The ends were cut back, 6 bases at V and 1 base at J, with 12 bases in the middle. The CDR3 DNA is TGTGCCATCAGCTATGGACGGCCGAACACTGAAGCTTTCTTT. As protein: CAISYGRPNTEAFF.

This clone came up once. The V and J genes are TRBV3-1 (or the pseudogene TRBV3-2) and TRBJ1-1, with D maybe TRBD1 (5 bases). CDR3 length: 14 amino acids. V was shortened by 4 bases and J by 2 bases, with 11 bases between the two germline ends. CDR1 and CDR2 from the germline V gene are LGHDT and YNNKEL (reference sequence). CDR3 loop: CASSPPTGNTEAFF. CDR3 in DNA: TGTGCCAGCAGCCCACCTACAGGAAACACTGAAGCTTTCTTT.

The rearrangement links TRBV5-1 to TRBJ1-1; D is unresolved. The CDR3 is made up of 12 amino acids. V was clipped by 5 bases and J by 0 bases, with 5 bases between them. From germline, CDR1 is SGHRS and CDR2 YFSETQ. CDR3 nucleotides: TGCGCCAGCAGAAACATGAACACTGAAGCTTTCTTT. It yields the protein CASRNMNTEAFF.

The genes are TRBV5-4 and TRBJ2-7; 8 bases line up with TRBD1. Unmatched junction bases numbered 5, after V lost 1 base and J lost 5 bases. Germline lookup yields CDR1 SGHNT and CDR2 YYREEE (reference sequence). The CDR3 loop spans 14 amino acids. The CDR3 is CASSLQGALNEQYF. CDR3 DNA sequence: TGTGCCAGCAGCTTGCAGGGGGCGCTTAACGAGCAGTACTTC.

V gene TRBV11-1 combines with J gene TRBJ2-5, with TRBD1 as a possible D gene (6 bases). Trimming stripped 2 bases from V and 9 bases from J, with 22 bases between. The germline CDR1 and CDR2 sequences are SGHAT and FQDESV (reference sequence). CDR3 length: 16 amino acids. CDR3 in amino acids: CASSLSSRGVDGAQYF. For the CDR3, the DNA is TGTGCCAGCAGCTTATCGTCCAGGGGCGTTGATGGGGCCCAGTACTTC.

The chain uses TRBV5-4 and TRBJ1-4, with TRBD1 as a possible D gene (5 bases). With 4 bases removed from V and 4 bases from J, the gap between germline ends came to 11 bases. The CDR3 length is 14 residues. Germline V lookup: CDR1 SGHNT, CDR2 YYREEE (reference sequence). The CDR3 nucleotides are TGTGCCAGCAGCCGAGGGACGGATAATGAAAAACTGTTTTTT. This sequence encodes CASSRGTDNEKLFF.

The V gene is TRBV11-1, the J gene TRBJ2-2; 12 bases are shared with TRBD1. CDR3 size: 15 residues. The germline V gene encodes CDR1 SGHAT and CDR2 FQDESV (reference sequence). Trimming removed 5 bases from V and 7 bases from J; junction bases left unmatched: 5. CDR3 in amino acids: CASSVGQGAIGELFF. CDR3 nucleotides: TGTGCCAGCAGCGTGGGACAGGGGGCGATCGGGGAGCTGTTTTTT.

The V gene is TRBV6-5, the J gene TRBJ1-5; D uncertain. The V gene's germline CDR1 is MNHEY and CDR2 SVGAGI. V was shortened by 7 bases and J by 2 bases, with 9 bases between the two germline ends. The CDR3 runs 13 residues. CDR3 protein: CASTMDGNQPQHF. CDR3 bases: TGTGCCAGCACTATGGACGGCAATCAGCCCCAGCATTTT.

The chain combines TRBV5-1 with TRBJ2-1, with D perhaps TRBD1 or TRBD2 (6 bases each). V was pared by 4 bases and J by 3 bases, with 14 bases between. The CDR3 is made up of 15 amino acids. CDR1 is SGHRS and CDR2 is YFSETQ in the germline V gene. The CDR3 spells CASSPMGGVYNEQFF. The CDR3 DNA reads TGCGCCAGCAGCCCCATGGGGGGCGTCTACAATGAGCAGTTCTTC.

The genes are TRBV5-1 and TRBJ1-1; TRBD1 agrees at 7 bases. J gave up 1 base and V 6 bases, and 9 bases lay outside the gene matches. Germline CDR1 is SGHRS and CDR2 is YFSETQ. The CDR3 has 15 amino acids. CDR3 in DNA: TGCGCCAGCACCACACGACAGGGAGCGAACACTGAAGCTTTCTTT. This codes for CASTTRQGANTEAFF. The entire variable domain, with the rest obtained from reference TRBV5-1 and TRBJ1-1, is as follows: KAGVTQTPRYLIKTRGQQVTLSCSPISGHRSVSWYQQTPGQGLQFLFEYFSETQRNKGNFPGRFSGRQFSNSRSEMNVSTLELGDSALYLCASTTRQGANTEAFFGQGTRLTVV.

This rearrangement joins TRBV28 to TRBJ1-3; perhaps TRBD1 as D (5 bases). Germline CDR1 reads MDHEN; CDR2 reads SYDVKM. This CDR3 region has 17 residues. V lost 4 bases to trimming and J lost 0 bases, with 16 bases between them. Here the CDR3 DNA reads TGTGCCAGCAGTTCACCTTCGACAGTCCTCTCTGGAAACACCATATATTTT. This sequence encodes CASSSPSTVLSGNTIYF.